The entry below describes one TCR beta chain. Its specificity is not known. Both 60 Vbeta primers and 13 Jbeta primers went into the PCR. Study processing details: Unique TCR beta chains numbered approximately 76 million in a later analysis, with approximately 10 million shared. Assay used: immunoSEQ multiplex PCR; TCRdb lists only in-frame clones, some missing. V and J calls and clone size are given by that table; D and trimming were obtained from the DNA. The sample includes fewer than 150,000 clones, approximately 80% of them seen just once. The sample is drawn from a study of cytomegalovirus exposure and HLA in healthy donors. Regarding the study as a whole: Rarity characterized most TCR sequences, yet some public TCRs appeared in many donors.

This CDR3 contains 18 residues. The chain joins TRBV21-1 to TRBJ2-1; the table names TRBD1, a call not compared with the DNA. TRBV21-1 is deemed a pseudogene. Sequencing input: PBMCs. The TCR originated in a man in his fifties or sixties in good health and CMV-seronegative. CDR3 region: CASSMVGFEVPRGNEQFF. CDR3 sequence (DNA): TGTGCCAGCAGCATGGTAGGGTTTGAAGTCCCCAGGGGGAATGAGCAGTTCTTC.